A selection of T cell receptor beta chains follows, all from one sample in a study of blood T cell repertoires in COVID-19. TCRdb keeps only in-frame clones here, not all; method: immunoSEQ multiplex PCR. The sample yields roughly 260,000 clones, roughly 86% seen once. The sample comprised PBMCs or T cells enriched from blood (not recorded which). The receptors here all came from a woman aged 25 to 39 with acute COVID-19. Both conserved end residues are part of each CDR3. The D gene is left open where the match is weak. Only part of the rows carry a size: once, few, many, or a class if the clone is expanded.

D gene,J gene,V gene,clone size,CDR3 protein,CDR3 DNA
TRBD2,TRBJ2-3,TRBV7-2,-,CASSAGGVRDTQYF,TGTGCCAGCAGCGCGGGGGGGGTGAGGGATACGCAGTATTTT
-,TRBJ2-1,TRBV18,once,CASSPGSGLNNEQFF,TGTGCCAGCTCACCAGGAAGCGGGCTTAACAATGAGCAGTTCTTC
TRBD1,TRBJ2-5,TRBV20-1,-,CSASGQGVQETQYF,TGCAGTGCTAGTGGACAGGGGGTTCAAGAGACCCAGTACTTC
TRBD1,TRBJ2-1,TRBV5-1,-,CASSTGTGGLYNEQFF,TGCGCCAGCAGCACGGGGACAGGGGGACTCTACAATGAGCAGTTCTTC
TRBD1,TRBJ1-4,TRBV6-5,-,CASSPSTGTDEKLFF,TGTGCCAGCAGCCCCTCGACAGGGACTGATGAAAAACTGTTTTTT
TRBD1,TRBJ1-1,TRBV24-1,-,CATSDRILRGIHTEAFF,TGTGCCACCAGTGATCGAATCCTCAGGGGGATTCACACTGAAGCTTTCTTT
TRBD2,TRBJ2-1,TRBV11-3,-,CASSLEGGDEQFF,TGTGCCAGCAGCTTAGAGGGAGGGGATGAGCAGTTCTTC
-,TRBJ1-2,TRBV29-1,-,CSVDMVQGDWLTDYGYTF,TGCAGCGTTGATATGGTACAGGGAGATTGGCTGACGGACTATGGCTACACCTTC
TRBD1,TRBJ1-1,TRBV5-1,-,CASRGQGGEAFF,TGCGCCAGCCGCGGACAGGGAGGTGAAGCTTTCTTT
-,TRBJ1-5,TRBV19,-,CASSIVSRNQPQHF,TGTGCCAGTAGTATAGTGAGTCGCAATCAGCCCCAGCATTTT
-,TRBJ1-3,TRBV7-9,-,CASSISGFAGNTIYF,TGTGCCAGCAGCATCTCGGGGTTTGCTGGAAACACCATATATTTT
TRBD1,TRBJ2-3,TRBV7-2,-,CASSSRQGTETDTQYF,TGTGCCAGCAGCTCCCGACAGGGTACTGAAACAGATACGCAGTATTTT
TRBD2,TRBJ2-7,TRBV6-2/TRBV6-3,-,CASSPLAGSYEQYF,TGTGCCAGCAGCCCCCTAGCGGGCTCCTACGAGCAGTACTTC
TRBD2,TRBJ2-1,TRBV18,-,CASSLVRGDLGEQFF,TGTGCCAGCTCACTGGTGCGGGGGGACCTGGGTGAGCAGTTCTTC
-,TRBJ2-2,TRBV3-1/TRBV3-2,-,CASSQDWANTGELFF,TGTGCCAGCAGCCAAGACTGGGCTAACACCGGGGAGCTGTTTTTT
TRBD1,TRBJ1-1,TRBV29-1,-,CSVRQGPVNTEAFF,TGCAGCGTTCGACAGGGGCCCGTGAACACTGAAGCTTTCTTT